This is a list of T cell receptor beta chains from one sample in a study of siplizumab effects on memory and regulatory T cells. Sequenced by immunoSEQ multiplex PCR; TCRdb stores in-frame clones only, minus some. The sample shows roughly 120,000 clones, approximately 94% of them seen only once. The sequenced sample consisted of non-Treg CD4+ T cells sorted from blood. The source of these receptors is a human donor in good health. The CDR3 runs from the conserved cysteine through the conserved F or W. A D gene is named only where the DNA matches it firmly. Expanded clones are given a class, and other clones once, few, many or no size at all.

j_gene,v_gene,abundance,d_gene,CDR3nt,CDR3aa
TRBJ2-5,TRBV2,-,TRBD1,TGTGCCAGCAGATTGGACAGGGGAGGCCAAGAGACCCAGTACTTC,CASRLDRGGQETQYF
TRBJ2-7,TRBV29-1,-,-,TGCAGCCACGGTGGGGGGACAGACTACGAGCAGTACTTC,CSHGGGTDYEQYF
TRBJ2-4,TRBV6-1,-,-,TGTGCCAGCATGCCGGGGACGAAGGACAAAAACATTCAGTACTTC,CASMPGTKDKNIQYF
TRBJ1-1,TRBV30,-,TRBD1,TGTACCTCGGACAGGTCCAACACTGAAGCTTTCTTT,CTSDRSNTEAFF
TRBJ2-4,TRBV5-4,-,-,TGTGCCAGCAGCTCGGAAAATTTGGAGGTTCAGTACTTC,CASSSENLEVQYF
TRBJ1-1,TRBV6-1,once,-,TGTGCCAGCAGTGAACCCGGCGGGAACACTGAAGCTTTCTTT,CASSEPGGNTEAFF
TRBJ2-7,TRBV9,-,-,TGTGCCAGCAGCGTATCGTATTCTCACGAGCAGTACTTC,CASSVSYSHEQYF
TRBJ1-2,TRBV27,-,-,TGTGCCAGCACCGGGACCGGGCGCAACTATGGCTACACCTTC,CASTGTGRNYGYTF
TRBJ2-7,TRBV13,few,TRBD2,TGTGCCAGCACCCCATGGGCGGGACTAGCTGCCTACGAGCAGTACTTC,CASTPWAGLAAYEQYF
TRBJ2-7,TRBV19,once,-,TGTGCCAGTAGTACTTGGGGGGGGCGAATTTCTCTAGACGAGCAGTACTTC,CASSTWGGRISLDEQYF
TRBJ2-4,TRBV28,-,-,TGTGCCAGCAGTTTAGGGGGCCCCCACTATATTCAGTACTTC,CASSLGGPHYIQYF
TRBJ2-1,TRBV18,-,-,TGTGCCAGCTCACCACCTAGCAGGATGGACAATGAGCAGTTCTTC,CASSPPSRMDNEQFF
TRBJ2-5,TRBV7-9,-,-,TGTGCCAGCAGCTTCGGACAGCAAGAGACCCAGTACTTC,CASSFGQQETQYF
TRBJ2-5,TRBV1,-,-,TGCACCAGCAGCGGGGCCAGCGGGGGGACCCAGTACTTC,CTSSGASGGTQYF
TRBJ1-2,TRBV5-6,once,-,TGTGCCAGCAGTTTGTGGACCCGGAACCTCTATGGCTACACCTTC,CASSLWTRNLYGYTF
TRBJ2-4,TRBV2,-,-,TGTGCCAGCAGTGTACGGATTCAGTACTTC,CASSVRIQYF
TRBJ2-5,TRBV6-1,-,-,TGTGCCAGCAGTGAGGTCAGCAGAGAGACCCAGTACTTC,CASSEVSRETQYF
TRBJ2-1,TRBV5-4,-,TRBD1,TGTGCCAGCAACGACAGGGGGCGATCCAATGAGCAGTTCTTC,CASNDRGRSNEQFF
TRBJ2-7,TRBV10-1,-,-,TGCGCCAGCAGTGAGAGAGGCGTCCCCTACGAGCAGTACTTC,CASSERGVPYEQYF
TRBJ1-4,TRBV5-1,-,-,TGCGCCAGCAGCTTGGGACAGAGGGAAAAACTGTTTTTT,CASSLGQREKLFF
TRBJ2-7,TRBV7-9,-,TRBD1,TGTGCCAGCAGCTTGGGGACAGCGGCCTACGAGCAGTACTTC,CASSLGTAAYEQYF
TRBJ1-3,TRBV18,once,-,TGTGCCAGCTCACCCCCTCCGGACCCTGGAAACACCATATATTTT,CASSPPPDPGNTIYF
TRBJ1-1,TRBV5-1,-,-,TGCGCCAGCGTGTCTGGCACTGAAGCTTTCTTT,CASVSGTEAFF
TRBJ1-3,TRBV6-1,-,TRBD1,TGTGCCAGCAGTGCCCGGGACAGGGTCCCCACCATATATTTT,CASSARDRVPTIYF
TRBJ2-7,TRBV6-5,-,-,TGTGCCAGCAGTTACTCCGTCAGATATGCCTACGAGCAGTACTTC,CASSYSVRYAYEQYF
TRBJ1-2,TRBV14,-,TRBD1,TGTGCCAGCAGCCAAGGGACAGGGGGCGGCGGCTATGGCTACACCTTC,CASSQGTGGGGYGYTF
TRBJ1-5,TRBV21-1,-,-,TGTGCCAGCAGCAAAGCAAGGGGGCGTCAGCCCCAGCATTTT,CASSKARGRQPQHF
TRBJ2-5,TRBV5-1,-,TRBD2,TGCGCCACCCGGGGGGAAAGTCTCCAAGAGACCCAGTACTTC,CATRGESLQETQYF
TRBJ2-2,TRBV10-1,-,TRBD1,TGCGCCAGCAGTGAGTCGAGTCCGAGACAGGGGGCGCGTACCGGGGAGCTGTTTTTT,CASSESSPRQGARTGELFF
TRBJ2-7,TRBV10-3,-,-,TGTGCCATCAGCCGGGGCGCACCAAACTACGAGCAGTACTTC,CAISRGAPNYEQYF
TRBJ2-3,TRBV27,-,-,TGTGCCAACGGGGGCACAGATACGCAGTATTTT,CANGGTDTQYF
TRBJ1-2,TRBV6-6,-,-,TGTGCCAGCAGTTACTCGACGCAGGGCTATGGCTACACCTTC,CASSYSTQGYGYTF
TRBJ2-7,TRBV7-2,-,-,TGTGCCAGCAGCCCGGTAGGGGCCTTCACCTACCCCCGCGAGCAGTACTTC,CASSPVGAFTYPREQYF